The following is a T cell receptor (beta chain) sequence with its context. Its specificity is not known. Libraries were prepared by immunoSEQ multiplex PCR; TCRdb keeps only in-frame clonotypes and omits some of them. The data contain about 16,000 clones, under 90% of them seen just once; the ten biggest clones take up 4.2%. The record originates from a study of T cell clonotyping in hematopoietic cell transplantation. Study findings and constraints: After transplant, recipient diversity fell while pathologically expanded clonotypes grew through day 180.

The CDR3 runs to 12 residues. V lost 6 bases and J lost 8, with 11 bases in between. Germline V gives CDR1 SGHNT, CDR2 YENEEA. The gene calls are TRBV11-3 and TRBJ2-1, with D unclear. Specimen: PBMCs, collected 100 days after allogeneic stem cell transplant. The clonotype was recovered from a male patient aged 60 to 75 who had an allogeneic stem cell transplant from a related donor, so the T cells may come from the graft donor. Some clones in this sample may be carry-over from other donors' samples. CDR3 nucleotide sequence: TGTGCCAGCAGGATTGGTGGGGATGAGCAGTTCTTC. Its protein product is CASRIGGDEQFF. The complete variable domain, with remaining parts taken from reference TRBV11-3 and TRBJ2-1, reads EAGVVQSPRYKIIEKKQPVAFWCNPISGHNTLYWYLQNLGQGPELLIRYENEEAVDDSQLPKDRFSAERLKGVDSTLKIQPAELGDSAVYLCASRIGGDEQFFGPGTRLTVL.